In its sample, the clone carrying this T cell receptor (beta chain) was seen many times. Its matching antigen is unknown. Thyroid surgery was performed in patients who had received no treatment beforehand. TCRdb called clones again from the PCR reads with MiXCR. Of about 40,000 clones listed, roughly 11% were seen once; the top ten hold 20% to 25%. This specimen comes from a study of metastatic and nonmetastatic thyroid tumors. This CDR3 contains 16 residues. Germline CDR1 and CDR2: GTSNPN and SVGIG (reference sequence). V was pared by 0 bases and J by 12 bases, with 13 bases of the junction left unmatched. Notes on the study in general: Malignant tumors reportedly showed significantly higher TCR beta diversity than benign nodules in both blood and tumor.

The V call is TRBV30, the J call TRBJ2-1; the match to TRBD2 covers 11 bases. Input material: blood. The receptor was derived from a female donor with papillary thyroid cancer or a benign thyroid nodule (not recorded which). Some clones in this sample may be carry-over from other donors' samples. The chain's CDR3 is CAWSVSSGLAGGGQFF. Written as DNA, the CDR3 is TGTGCCTGGAGTGTAAGTTCGGGTCTAGCGGGAGGAGGGCAGTTCTTC.